This T cell receptor beta chain comes out of a study of CD8 T cells in Susac syndrome. This CDR3 region has 12 residues. CDR1 is LNHNV and CDR2 is YYDKDF in the germline V gene (reference sequence). V was clipped by 0 bases and J by 4 bases, with 4 bases between them. cDNA came from roughly 0.47 to 1 ug RNA primed by random hexamers. Amplification of TCR beta CDR3 across 54 Vbeta and 13 Jbeta was performed with immunoSEQ multiplex PCR. TCRdb fed the immunoSEQ multiplex PCR reads into MiXCR, producing one record per CDR3 protein. The data show 150,000 to 200,000 distinct CDR3 sequences, over 85% seen once.

The sequenced sample consisted of CD4+ T cells from PBMCs. V gene TRBV15 combines with J gene TRBJ2-7; the D is unclear. This TCR was recovered from a human donor in good health. CDR3 nucleotide sequence: TGTGCCACCAGCAGAGATACATACGAGCAGTACTTC. This sequence encodes CATSRDTYEQYF.